A single sample gave rise to the 5 T cell receptor beta chains below, sequenced in a study of blood T cell repertoires in COVID-19. Sequencing was performed with immunoSEQ multiplex PCR; in TCRdb, only in-frame clones are kept and a portion is missing. The sample consists of approximately 290,000 clones, just over 90% of them appearing once. The source material was peripheral blood. These receptors all come from a woman younger than 45 with COVID-19, enrolled during active disease.

This chain connects TRBV7-8 to TRBJ2-3; TRBD1 matches at 8 bases. V trimming: 2 bases; J trimming: 6 bases; junction bases outside the gene matches: 13. CDR3 length: 17 residues. The germline CDR1 and CDR2 sequences are SGHVS and FQNEAQ. The CDR3 bases are TGTGCCAGCAGCTTAACTGGGACAGGTCATCAACGGGATACGCAGTATTTT. Encoded protein: CASSLTGTGHQRDTQYF.

This clone has a single count. The chain joins TRBV11-2 to TRBJ1-3; 8 nucleotides align to TRBD1. The germline CDR1 and CDR2 sequences are SGHAT and FQNNGV. The CDR3 length is 17 residues. J was trimmed by 3 bases and V by 0 bases; bases with no gene match: 7. CDR3 DNA sequence: TGTGCCAGCAGCTTAGATCCCGGACAGGGATATGGAAACACCATATATTTT. This encodes CASSLDPGQGYGNTIYF. Drawing the rest from reference TRBV11-2 and TRBJ1-3, the complete variable domain is EAGVAQSPRYKIIEKRQSVAFWCNPISGHATLYWYQQILGQGPKLLIQFQNNGVVDDSQLPKDRFSAERLKGVDSTLKIQPAKLEDSAVYLCASSLDPGQGYGNTIYFGEGSWLTVV.

This chain uses TRBV19 with TRBJ2-1; TRBD2 aligns across 8 bases. Losses at the gene ends were 5 bases for V and 2 bases for J; bases not matched to a gene: 11. This CDR3 spans 17 amino acids. Germline V lookup: CDR1 LNHDA, CDR2 SQIVND (reference sequence). The CDR3 reads CASSSRTSLATYNEQFF. Written as DNA, the CDR3 is TGTGCCAGTAGTTCCCGGACTAGCCTCGCGACCTACAATGAGCAGTTCTTC.

This chain uses TRBV5-1 with TRBJ2-1; TRBD1 matches 10 bases. Trimming took 4 bases from V and 6 from J; bases not matched to a gene: 1. CDR1 and CDR2 (germline): SGHRS, YFSETQ. The CDR3 sequence is 13 residues long. CDR3 region: CASSGQGGNEQFF. CDR3 nucleotide sequence: TGCGCCAGCAGCGGACAGGGGGGCAATGAGCAGTTCTTC.

The chain employs TRBV2 and TRBJ1-6; tentative D call: TRBD1 (6 bases). CDR1 and CDR2 from the germline V gene are SNHLY and FYNNEI. This CDR3 is 16 amino acids long. The V end was cut by 8 bases, the J end by 0 bases, with 14 bases between. The CDR3 sequence: CASHGDTRSYNSPLHF. In nucleotides, the CDR3 is TGTGCCAGCCATGGGGACACTCGCTCCTATAATTCACCCCTCCACTTT.